This is a list of T cell receptor beta chains from one sample in a study. TCRdb re-called the RT-PCR reads with MiXCR, one entry per CDR3 protein. The sample shows 550,000 to 750,000 distinct CDR3 sequences, 13% to 15% of them seen only once. Sequencing was performed on memory CD4+ T cells from blood. These receptor sequences come from a female donor in good health, serving as a healthy control. The CDR3 runs from the conserved cysteine through the conserved F or W. The order of the fields is clone size, D gene, V gene, J gene, CDR3 DNA, CDR3 protein. D genes are given only for firm matches. For some rows the clone size is stated as once, few or many, or as a class when expanded; others skip it.

few,TRBD2,TRBV7-6,TRBJ2-7,TGTGCCAGCAGCTGGGGGACTACTTCCTACGAGCAGTACTTC,CASSWGTTSYEQYF
many,NA,TRBV7-3,TRBJ2-3,TGTGCCAGCAGCCCCCCGTCACTCTTGGGATCCGGGGATACGCAGTATTTT,CASSPPSLLGSGDTQYF
NA,NA,TRBV7-9,TRBJ1-1,TGTGCCAGCAGCTCCCTCAGGGAGTTGAACACTGAAGCTTTCTTT,CASSSLRELNTEAFF
few,TRBD2,TRBV20-1,TRBJ2-7,TGCAGTGCTAGGCGGGCTAGCGGTACCTCCTACGAGCAGTACTTC,CSARRASGTSYEQYF
many,NA,TRBV6-5,TRBJ2-1,TGTGCCAGCAGTTCCCGGTCCCAACTGGATGAGCAGTTCTTC,CASSSRSQLDEQFF
NA,NA,TRBV5-1,TRBJ1-6,TGCGCCAGCAGCTGGGGATCGGGGAGTGACTCACCCCTCCACTTT,CASSWGSGSDSPLHF
few,NA,TRBV10-3,TRBJ2-7,TGTGCCATCAGTGAGGGCCCCAGGAGCTCCTACGAGCAGTACTTC,CAISEGPRSSYEQYF
NA,NA,TRBV4-3,TRBJ1-1,TGCGCCAGCAGCCATGACCCACGGGGCGGCACTGAAGCTTTCTTT,CASSHDPRGGTEAFF
NA,NA,TRBV9,TRBJ2-1,TGTGCCAGCAGCGCGGACAGCCATTACAATGAGCAGTTCTTC,CASSADSHYNEQFF
few,NA,TRBV7-6,TRBJ2-5,TGTGCCAGCAGGGCGACGGGCGAGACCCAGTACTTC,CASRATGETQYF
many,NA,TRBV27,TRBJ1-5,TGTGCCAGCAGACTAACCTACAATCAGCCCCAGCATTTT,CASRLTYNQPQHF
few,NA,TRBV7-2,TRBJ1-2,TGTGCCAGCAGCCGCTCACAGGGTGACTATGGCTACACCTTC,CASSRSQGDYGYTF
NA,TRBD2,TRBV20-1,TRBJ2-1,TGCAGTGCTAGAGATTTTAGGGACTACACCTACAATGAGCAGTTCTTC,CSARDFRDYTYNEQFF
few,TRBD1,TRBV5-6,TRBJ2-4,TGTGCCAGCAGCCGCGACAGGGCTTGGAGAAACATTCAGTACTTC,CASSRDRAWRNIQYF
few,NA,TRBV5-1,TRBJ2-3,TGCGCCAGCAGCTTTGGGATATCTAGCACAGATACGCAGTATTTT,CASSFGISSTDTQYF
NA,NA,TRBV7-9,TRBJ2-5,TGTGCCAGCAGCGCAATTAATGAACAAGAGACCCAGTACTTC,CASSAINEQETQYF
many,TRBD1,TRBV29-1,TRBJ2-5,TGCAGCGTTGGACAGGGGGCGATCGGAGAGACCCAGTACTTC,CSVGQGAIGETQYF
few,TRBD1,TRBV6-5,TRBJ1-3,TGTGCCAGCAGCAGACAGGGCCGCGGAAACACCATATATTTT,CASSRQGRGNTIYF
NA,NA,TRBV20-1,TRBJ1-1,TGCAGTGGTAGGACAGCAAGTGGCTCTGAAGCTTTCTTT,CSGRTASGSEAFF
few,NA,TRBV20-1,TRBJ1-2,TGCAGTGTTTCAAAGGCCGGCTATGGCTACACCTTC,CSVSKAGYGYTF
NA,TRBD1,TRBV12-3/TRBV12-4,TRBJ2-1,TGTGCCAGCAGTAAAACCGACAGGGGGGGAAACAATGAGCAGTTCTTC,CASSKTDRGGNNEQFF
many,TRBD2,TRBV29-1,TRBJ2-3,TGCAGCGTCGGCGGTGGTAGCGGGAATCCAGATACGCAGTATTTT,CSVGGGSGNPDTQYF
NA,TRBD2,TRBV7-9,TRBJ2-3,TGTGCCAGCAGCTTACCCTCCTGGACTAGCGACCCTAGCACAGATACGCAGTATTTT,CASSLPSWTSDPSTDTQYF
NA,NA,TRBV7-2,TRBJ1-2,TGTGCCAGCAGCACGGACAGCCTTTGGGGCTACACCTTC,CASSTDSLWGYTF
few,TRBD2,TRBV6-2/TRBV6-3,TRBJ2-7,TGTGCCAGCAGTTTGGGTACGGGACTAGCGAACGAGCAGTACTTC,CASSLGTGLANEQYF
many,TRBD1,TRBV7-6,TRBJ2-2,TGTGCCAGCAGCCAAAGACGGACAGGAGCCGGGGAGCTGTTTTTT,CASSQRRTGAGELFF
few,NA,TRBV6-2/TRBV6-3,TRBJ1-1,TGTGCCAGCAGCTCCCCTCAGAAGTACACTGAAGCTTTCTTT,CASSSPQKYTEAFF
NA,NA,TRBV6-5,TRBJ2-5,TGTGCCAGCAGTCAAACCACGGCCGGCACTGAAGAGACCCAGTACTTC,CASSQTTAGTEETQYF
many,NA,TRBV12-3/TRBV12-4,TRBJ2-1,TGTGCCAGCAGTCAACCTTGGGGGGAGAGTACCTACAATGAGCAGTTCTTC,CASSQPWGESTYNEQFF
few,TRBD2,TRBV6-1,TRBJ2-1,TGTGCCAGCAGATATAGCGGGGCCGACTACAATGAGCAGTTCTTC,CASRYSGADYNEQFF
few,TRBD2,TRBV12-3/TRBV12-4,TRBJ2-7,TGTGCCAGCAGTTTAGTACTAGCGGGAGGCGCTAAGTCATACGAGCAGTACTTC,CASSLVLAGGAKSYEQYF
NA,NA,TRBV20-1,TRBJ1-1,TGCAGTGCTAGAGAATTTACAGGCGGTGAAGCTTTCTTT,CSAREFTGGEAFF
NA,NA,TRBV20-1,TRBJ1-6,TGCAGTGCTAGACTAGGGGAATTTAGGGGTTCACCCCTCCACTTT,CSARLGEFRGSPLHF
NA,NA,TRBV11-2,TRBJ2-1,TGTGCCAGCGGCTCATCGGGCGCTAGGAATGAGCAGTTCTTC,CASGSSGARNEQFF
few,TRBD2,TRBV7-8,TRBJ2-3,TGTGCCAGCAGCTTACGGGATACTAGCGGAGGCACAGATACGCAGTATTTT,CASSLRDTSGGTDTQYF
many,TRBD1,TRBV29-1,TRBJ2-1,TGCAGCGTCCCCGGGACAGGGGGCTTCTTTTACAATGAGCAGTTCTTC,CSVPGTGGFFYNEQFF
NA,NA,TRBV27,TRBJ2-3,TGTGCCAGCAGCCTCGCCGGGGGCTATAGCACAGATACGCAGTATTTT,CASSLAGGYSTDTQYF
NA,NA,TRBV5-1,TRBJ1-2,TGCGCCAGCAGCACGACAGCTACTGACCGTTATGGCTACACCTTC,CASSTTATDRYGYTF
many,TRBD1,TRBV19,TRBJ1-5,TGTGCCAGTAGAAGGGGACAGCCCATCCGGGGAGATCAGCCCCAGCATTTT,CASRRGQPIRGDQPQHF
NA,NA,TRBV12-3/TRBV12-4,TRBJ1-5,TGTGCCAGCAGTCGAGGACCGGATAGCAATCAGCCCCAGCATTTT,CASSRGPDSNQPQHF
few,NA,TRBV9,TRBJ1-1,TGTGCCAGCAGCGTACAGGGTAGTAGGACTGAAGCTTTCTTT,CASSVQGSRTEAFF
many,NA,TRBV10-3,TRBJ2-1,TGTGCCATCCGAGGGGCCGGGGACGCTAGTCGATACAATGAGCAGTTCTTC,CAIRGAGDASRYNEQFF
few,NA,TRBV7-7,TRBJ2-5,TGTGCTAGCAGCTTAGCGACAGGACCTCAAGAGACCCAGTACTTC,CASSLATGPQETQYF
once,TRBD1,TRBV9,TRBJ1-6,TGTGCCAGCAGCCTACCACAGGGGAGGAATTCACCCCTCCACTTT,CASSLPQGRNSPLHF
few,TRBD1,TRBV29-1,TRBJ2-1,TGCAGCGTTGAGCCGGGACAGGGGGCCAATGAGCAGTTCTTC,CSVEPGQGANEQFF
NA,NA,TRBV9,TRBJ2-1,TGTGCCAGCAGCGTAGCACAGGACTTTTACAATGAGCAGTTCTTC,CASSVAQDFYNEQFF
few,NA,TRBV2,TRBJ2-3,TGTGCCAGCAATCGGGACGGGAGCACAGATACGCAGTATTTT,CASNRDGSTDTQYF
few,TRBD1,TRBV4-3,TRBJ2-2,TGCGCCAGCAGCCAAGAGACAGGGATGCCCGGGGAGCTGTTTTTT,CASSQETGMPGELFF
few,NA,TRBV29-1,TRBJ2-6,TGCAGCGTATGGATCCCTGGGGCCAACGTCCTGACTTTC,CSVWIPGANVLTF
NA,NA,TRBV19,TRBJ2-1,TGTGCCAGTACCGCATTGGGCGAGCGTGAGCAGTTCTTC,CASTALGEREQFF
NA,NA,TRBV12-3/TRBV12-4,TRBJ1-4,TGTGCCAGCTCCAAAAACTGGGGGGAAAAACTGTTTTTT,CASSKNWGEKLFF
few,NA,TRBV28,TRBJ2-1,TGTGCCAGCAGGCCACAGGGTCCTGAGCAGTTCTTC,CASRPQGPEQFF
many,TRBD2,TRBV7-2,TRBJ2-7,TGTGCCAGCAGCTTAGGCCCCGCGGGAGACCTATACGAGCAGTACTTC,CASSLGPAGDLYEQYF
few,NA,TRBV20-1,TRBJ2-1,TGCAGTGCTTCGGAGGACCTCTACAATGAGCAGTTCTTC,CSASEDLYNEQFF
few,NA,TRBV7-3,TRBJ2-6,TGTGCCAGCAGCGCTTACTCTGGGGCCAACGTCCTGACTTTC,CASSAYSGANVLTF